The rows below give T cell receptor beta chains drawn from one sample of a study of blood T cell repertoires in COVID-19. Assay: immunoSEQ multiplex PCR; the TCRdb copy retains only in-frame clones and omits some. The data hold around 70,000 clones, with 80% observed a single time. Sequences were obtained from peripheral blood. Receptors originate from a man between 65 and 85 years old who had recovered from COVID-19. Both conserved end residues are part of each CDR3. D genes are given only for firm matches. Clone size is shown for a subset of rows, as once, few, many or a class of expanded clone.

j_call d_call clone_size v_call cdr3_nt cdr3_aa
TRBJ2-1 TRBD2 - TRBV18 TGTGCCAGCTCACCATTGCGGGGGGGTTACAATGAGCAGTTCTTC CASSPLRGGYNEQFF
TRBJ1-2 - - TRBV24-1 TGTGCCACCAGTGATCCGGGGGGTAACTATGGCTACACCTTC CATSDPGGNYGYTF
TRBJ2-1 - - TRBV23-1 TGCGCCAGCACCGGAATCCAAGACAACTACAATGAGCAGTTCTTC CASTGIQDNYNEQFF
TRBJ2-1 TRBD2 - TRBV28 TGTGCCAGCAGTCTTCTAGCGGGAGGGCCCTACAATGAGCAGTTCTTC CASSLLAGGPYNEQFF
TRBJ2-7 - few TRBV6-5 TGTGCCAGCAGAAAAGGTGGGGCGGAGCAGTACTTC CASRKGGAEQYF
TRBJ2-5 TRBD1 - TRBV7-2 TGTGCCAGCAGCATGACAGGGTACCAAGAGACCCAGTACTTC CASSMTGYQETQYF
TRBJ2-1 - few TRBV28 TGTGCCAGCGCTCAGGGGAACTCTTACAATGAGCAGTTCTTC CASAQGNSYNEQFF
TRBJ1-2 - - TRBV29-1 TGCAGCGTTGACGGGAATCGACGCTATGGCTACACCTTC CSVDGNRRYGYTF
TRBJ1-4 - few TRBV27 TGTGCCAGCAGCCGGGACACCGGAGGTATTGAAAAACTGTTTTTT CASSRDTGGIEKLFF
TRBJ2-1 TRBD2 - TRBV19 TGTGCCAGTCAATCGGGAGGAGCTGGCAATGAGCAGTTCTTC CASQSGGAGNEQFF
TRBJ2-3 TRBD2 - TRBV4-2 TGTGCCAGCAGCCCTGATAGCGGGGGTGCAGATACGCAGTATTTT CASSPDSGGADTQYF
TRBJ2-3 TRBD2 - TRBV5-5 TGTGCCAGCAGCTCGACTAGCGGGAGGGGTGATACGCAGTATTTT CASSSTSGRGDTQYF
TRBJ2-7 - - TRBV5-1 TGCGCCAGCAGCTTGGAGGAGAGAACCTACGAGCAGTACTTC CASSLEERTYEQYF
TRBJ2-1 TRBD2 - TRBV28 TGTGCCAGCAGTTTACCAGAGACTAGCGGGTCCTACAATGAGCAGTTCTTC CASSLPETSGSYNEQFF
TRBJ1-1 - - TRBV19 TGTGCCAGTAGTATTCAGCGGGATACTGAAGCTTTCTTT CASSIQRDTEAFF
TRBJ1-3 - few TRBV28 TGTGCCAGCAGTACCCGACACTCCTCTGGAAACACCATATATTTT CASSTRHSSGNTIYF
TRBJ2-7 TRBD2 - TRBV28 TGTGCCAGCAGTTTAGGGACTAGCGGGGAGCAGTACTTC CASSLGTSGEQYF
TRBJ2-7 TRBD2 - TRBV6-5 TGTGCCAGCAGTCAGACTAGCGATCGTCCCTACGAGCAGTACTTC CASSQTSDRPYEQYF
TRBJ1-1 - - TRBV7-2 TGTGCCAGCAGCTTAGGTAACGGTTTAAACACTGAAGCTTTCTTT CASSLGNGLNTEAFF
TRBJ1-5 - - TRBV30 TGTGCCTGGAAACATAGCAATCAGCCCCAGCATTTT CAWKHSNQPQHF
TRBJ2-7 - many TRBV6-1 TGTGCCAGCAGTGAAATTCCGGGCCCAGGAGGGGAGCAGTACTTC CASSEIPGPGGEQYF
TRBJ2-3 TRBD2 - TRBV5-6 TGTGCCAGCAGCCTCGGGACTAGCGGGAGGGCCGGGCTAGGAGATACGCAGTATTTT CASSLGTSGRAGLGDTQYF
TRBJ2-7 TRBD1 - TRBV19 TGTGCCAGTAGTATCCGAATCACGACAGGGTTGAGGACCTACGAGCAGTACTTC CASSIRITTGLRTYEQYF
TRBJ2-7 TRBD2 - TRBV30 TGTGCCTGGAGTGACCCCCCGGGGGGTATCTACGAGCAGTACTTC CAWSDPPGGIYEQYF
TRBJ2-2 - - TRBV2 TGTGCCAGCAGTGACAGGACTTCATCCGGGGAGCTGTTTTTT CASSDRTSSGELFF
TRBJ1-1 - - TRBV6-6 TGTGCCAGCGCCGTCCAGGGGAACACTGAAGCTTTCTTT CASAVQGNTEAFF
TRBJ2-2 - - TRBV5-8 TGTGCCAGCAGCATGGACATTATGAACACCGGGGAGCTGTTTTTT CASSMDIMNTGELFF
TRBJ1-2 TRBD1 - TRBV5-1 TGCGCCAGCAGCAGCGGGGGGTCGACAGGGGTCGGGGTCTACACCTTC CASSSGGSTGVGVYTF
TRBJ2-7 - many TRBV18 TGTGCCAGCTCCCGCGGAGCAGTTACGTACGAGCAGTACTTC CASSRGAVTYEQYF
TRBJ2-1 - - TRBV7-9 TGTGCCAGCAGCGCCGTGGGGGGTGAGCAGTTCTTC CASSAVGGEQFF
TRBJ2-1 - - TRBV10-3 TGTGCCATCAGTGAGTCTGAGGGAGTAATCTACAATGAGCAGTTCTTC CAISESEGVIYNEQFF
TRBJ1-2 TRBD1 - TRBV29-1 TGCAGCGCCCTCCCGGGACAGGGGCCTGGCTACACCTTC CSALPGQGPGYTF
TRBJ1-5 - - TRBV5-1 TGCGCCAGCAGCTTGACAGGGCTGAGCAATCAGCCCCAGCATTTT CASSLTGLSNQPQHF
TRBJ1-6 - - TRBV28 TGTGCCAGCAGCCCACAGTCAGCCCCTTCACCCCTCCACTTT CASSPQSAPSPLHF
TRBJ2-1 TRBD1 - TRBV3-1/TRBV3-2 TGTGCCAGCAGCTACCTGGACAGGCCCGGGGAGCAGTTCTTC CASSYLDRPGEQFF
TRBJ2-5 TRBD1 - TRBV3-1/TRBV3-2 TGTGCCAGCAGCCAAAACCCAGGGGGCCAAGAGACCCAGTACTTC CASSQNPGGQETQYF
TRBJ2-1 TRBD1 few TRBV28 TGTGCCAGCAGTCTGACAGGGGGGTATGAGCAGTTCTTC CASSLTGGYEQFF
TRBJ2-3 TRBD2 - TRBV4-2 TGTGCCAGCAGCCAAGTACAGCGGGGGACTCCTAGCACAGATACGCAGTATTTT CASSQVQRGTPSTDTQYF
TRBJ2-4 - - TRBV18 TGTGCCAGCTCATCCGAACAGTGGGACATTCAGTACTTC CASSSEQWDIQYF
TRBJ1-1 - - TRBV7-8 TGTGCCAGCAGCTTACTGGTGGGGGGGGACACTGAAGCTTTCTTT CASSLLVGGDTEAFF
TRBJ2-2 TRBD2 once TRBV27 TGTGCCAGCAGTTTAATCGGCGGGGGGGCCACTAACAAGCTGTTTTTT CASSLIGGGATNKLFF
TRBJ2-7 - - TRBV19 TGTGCCAGTAGTATGGGCTCCCAAACCCGCTACGAGCAGTACTTC CASSMGSQTRYEQYF
TRBJ2-1 TRBD2 - TRBV5-4 TGTGCCAGCAGCAGCATGAGCGGGGGACCCTACAATGAGCAGTTCTTC CASSSMSGGPYNEQFF
TRBJ2-6 - - TRBV11-2 TGTGCCAGCAGTGCGGACAGTTCTGGGGCCAACGTCCTGACTTTC CASSADSSGANVLTF
TRBJ2-2 TRBD2 - TRBV19 TGTGCCAGTAGTATTAGAGGGATAGCGGGAGGGCCCGACACCGGGGAGCTGTTTTTT CASSIRGIAGGPDTGELFF
TRBJ1-2 - few TRBV19 TGTGCCAGTAGTTCCACAGTTAACTATGGCTACACCTTC CASSSTVNYGYTF
TRBJ2-5 - - TRBV6-6 TGTGCCAGCAGTTACTCGGACAACACACAAGAGACCCAGTACTTC CASSYSDNTQETQYF
TRBJ2-2 TRBD1 - TRBV6-5 TGTGCCAGCAGCCGGGGACAGTCCACCGGGGAGCTGTTTTTT CASSRGQSTGELFF
TRBJ1-5 - - TRBV12-3/TRBV12-4 TGTGCCAGCAGTTTTAATTCCGGTCAGCCCCAGCATTTT CASSFNSGQPQHF
TRBJ2-2 TRBD1 - TRBV5-1 TGCGCCAGCAGCCTGGGACAGGGGCACACCGGGGAGCTGTTTTTT CASSLGQGHTGELFF
TRBJ2-2 TRBD2 - TRBV19 TGTGCCAGTAGTATCAGGCCTAGCGGGAGAACCGGGGAGCTGTTTTTT CASSIRPSGRTGELFF
TRBJ1-1 - once TRBV5-1 TGCGCCAGCAGCTTGGGGCAGGGATGGACTGAAGCTTTCTTT CASSLGQGWTEAFF
TRBJ2-3 TRBD2 - TRBV28 TGTGCCAGCAGTTTAGCGGGAGAGCTGACAGATACGCAGTATTTT CASSLAGELTDTQYF